The 15 T cell receptor beta chains given below trace back to one sample, sequenced in a study of blood T cells in healthy people across ages. It was with a sample-barcoded 5' primer and a J-beta primer mix that a second PCR of about 6 to 12 cycles was run. TCRdb re-called the 5' RACE reads through MiXCR, storing one row per CDR3 protein. The sample includes roughly 800,000 distinct CDR3 sequences, roughly 50% of them seen just once. What was sequenced was blood. Receptors originate from a man younger than 40 in good health.

This clonotype was recorded at least ten times. The chain joins TRBV12-3 or TRBV12-4 to TRBJ1-2, with D tentatively TRBD1 (5 bases). The CDR3 loop spans 14 amino acids. V dropped 5 bases and J dropped 4 bases, with 14 bases sitting between them. The CDR3 coding sequence is TGTGCCAGCAGTCAGGGACGGGGAAGCTATGGCTACACCTTC. It yields the protein CASSQGRGSYGYTF.

The V call is TRBV20-1, the J call TRBJ2-1; 7 bases line up with TRBD1. Per the germline V gene, CDR1 is DFQATT and CDR2 is SNEGSKA (reference sequence). V shed 7 bases, J shed 1 base, and the junction held 7 bases outside the gene matches. The CDR3 loop spans 14 amino acids. DNA of the CDR3: TGCAGTGGGGTCAGGGGGAATTCCTACAATGAGCAGTTCTTC. Its translation is CSGVRGNSYNEQFF.

The chain is built from TRBV5-1 and TRBJ1-1; 7 nucleotides align to TRBD1. The V gene's germline CDR1 is SGHRS and CDR2 YFSETQ. V was pared by 4 bases and J by 4 bases, with 7 bases of the junction left unmatched. CDR3 length: 14 residues. The CDR3 sequence: CASSPGQVTTEAFF. The CDR3 nucleotides are TGCGCCAGCAGCCCAGGACAGGTAACCACTGAAGCTTTCTTT.

The chain uses TRBV10-3 and TRBJ2-7; D may be TRBD2 (6 bases). V was trimmed by 8 bases and J by 6 bases, leaving 23 bases between them. This CDR3 has 15 residues. Germline CDR1 reads ENHRY; CDR2 reads SYGVKD. The CDR3 protein is CAIRPNAAGPGEQYF. Written as DNA, the CDR3 is TGTGCCATCCGGCCAAATGCGGCGGGGCCAGGCGAGCAGTACTTC.

The V and J genes are TRBV20-1 and TRBJ2-5; weak D call: TRBD2 (5 bases). Trimming took 4 bases from V and 3 from J, leaving 6 bases between them. The CDR3 has 11 amino acids. Germline V gene sequence: CDR1 DFQATT, CDR2 SNEGSKA (reference sequence). As DNA, the CDR3 is TGCAGTGCTAAGGGAGAAGAGACCCAGTACTTC. The encoded protein is CSAKGEETQYF.

This clonotype was found a few times. This chain connects TRBV29-1 to TRBJ2-5, with 7 bases aligning to TRBD1. Germline CDR1 SQVTM, CDR2 ANQGSEA. CDR3 length: 11 amino acids. V lost 7 bases and J lost 3; bases outside the gene matches: 2. The chain's CDR3 is CSGGTEETQYF. The CDR3 nucleotides read TGCAGCGGAGGGACAGAAGAGACCCAGTACTTC.

In this sample, this clonotype turned up once. V usage is TRBV6-5 and J usage is TRBJ2-5; D gene unclear. The DNA end lines up better with TRBJ2-1; the J call may be wrong. Germline-derived CDR1 and CDR2 are MNHEY and SVGAGI. The CDR3 is made up of 15 amino acids. In nucleotides, the CDR3 is TGTGCCAGCAGTCCCTTCCTGAGTTTCCAAGAGACCCAGTTCTTC. It specifies CASSPFLSFQETQFF.

The chain couples TRBV5-1 to TRBJ1-1; D not certain. The CDR3 has 13 amino acids. Trimming stripped 5 bases from V and 4 bases from J, with 12 bases between. Germline V lookup: CDR1 SGHRS, CDR2 YFSETQ. CDR3 in DNA: TGCGCCAGCAGGGGCCACGACGGCACTGAAGCTTTCTTT. This encodes CASRGHDGTEAFF.

This chain uses TRBV2 with TRBJ2-1, with TRBD2 as a possible D gene (6 bases). CDR1 SNHLY and CDR2 FYNNEI come from the germline V gene. The length of the CDR3 is 13 residues. Trimming shortened V by 8 bases and J by 5 bases, and 13 bases separated the two germline ends. The CDR3, as DNA: TGTGCCAGCGTTGGGGGGAGGAACAATGAGCAGTTCTTC. Protein: CASVGGRNNEQFF.

The chain links TRBV30 to TRBJ1-2; 7 bases are shared with TRBD1. The V segment lost 5 bases and the J segment 7 bases; nucleotides outside the gene matches: 10. This CDR3 spans 13 amino acids. In germline, CDR1 is GTSNPN, CDR2 SVGIG (reference sequence). The CDR3 reads CAWGHTGAGGYTF. CDR3 nucleotide sequence: TGTGCCTGGGGCCACACAGGGGCAGGTGGCTACACCTTC.

The rearrangement joins TRBV7-3 to TRBJ2-4; D not certain. CDR3 size: 12 residues. Trimming removed 1 base from V and 9 bases from J, with 7 bases in between. CDR1 and CDR2 (germline): SGHTA, FQGTGA. The CDR3: CASSLMGGIQYF. In nucleotides, the CDR3 is TGTGCCAGCAGCTTAATGGGTGGCATTCAGTACTTC.

The V call is TRBV7-2, the J call TRBJ2-3; D ambiguous. V lost 0 bases, J lost 12 bases, and 22 bases lay in between. Germline assignment: CDR1 SGHTA and CDR2 FQGNSA. This CDR3 spans 16 amino acids. CDR3 in amino acids: CASSLAAGRMNPNQYF. CDR3 sequence (DNA): TGTGCCAGCAGCTTAGCGGCCGGTAGGATGAACCCGAATCAGTATTTT.

The J gene is TRBJ2-1, the V gene TRBV29-1; 7 bases match TRBD2. The V and J ends lost 6 bases and 4 bases, in that order; junction bases with no gene match: 3. There are 12 residues in the CDR3. Germline V lookup: CDR1 SQVTM, CDR2 ANQGSEA. The CDR3 DNA sequence: TGCAGCGTCCTAGCGGTATACAATGAGCAGTTCTTC. It specifies CSVLAVYNEQFF.

The J gene is TRBJ2-1, the V gene TRBV6-1; 7 bases fit TRBD1. Trimming took 5 bases from V and 9 from J; bases not matched to a gene: 7. The length of the CDR3 is 13 residues. Germline V lookup: CDR1 MNHNS, CDR2 SASEGT. In nucleotides, the CDR3 is TGTGCCAGCAGTTTGGACAGGTCTGGTGAGCAGTTCTTC. This gives the protein CASSLDRSGEQFF.

This chain links TRBV13 with TRBJ2-7; D unclear. The CDR3 consists of 15 residues. Looked up from germline, CDR1 is PRHDT and CDR2 is FYEKMQ (reference sequence). V lost 4 bases, J lost 9 bases, and 22 bases lay in between. The CDR3 is CASSSKDGSLIRQYF. CDR3 coding DNA: TGTGCCAGCAGCTCAAAAGACGGGTCATTGATCCGGCAGTACTTC.